One and the same sample provided the 20 T cell receptor beta chains below, sequenced in a study of Ad26.COV2.S vaccination and SARS-CoV-2 variants. Using immunoSEQ multiplex PCR, the repertoire was profiled, and TCRdb retains in-frame clones only, with some absent. This table holds more than 300,000 clones, approximately 80% found once. Treatment reported: some 20 received Ad26.COV2.S at low or high dose, single or two shots; about 5 received placebo; per-sample allocation not given. Material that was analyzed had been drawn on day 63 after the first vaccine or placebo injection. Sample: peripheral blood, taken in a trial of Ad26.COV2.S vaccine versus placebo. These receptors all come from a person between 18 and 65 years old who received the Ad26.COV2.S COVID-19 vaccine or a placebo.

The chain employs TRBV6-5 and TRBJ1-4; 11 bases fit TRBD1. The CDR3 has 15 amino acids. Germline CDR1 is MNHEY and CDR2 is SVGAGI. J lost 7 bases, V lost 5 bases, and 6 bases had no gene match. In DNA, the CDR3 is TGTGCCAGCAGTCCTCGGGACAGGGGGGTTGAAAAACTGTTTTTT. Translating gives CASSPRDRGVEKLFF.

The chain combines TRBV27 with TRBJ1-1; no firm D call. This CDR3 is 13 amino acids long. With 2 bases removed from V and 7 bases from J, the gap between germline ends came to 11 bases. From germline, CDR1 is MNHEY and CDR2 SMNVEV (reference sequence). CDR3 sequence reads: CASSLNGHFEAFF. In DNA, the CDR3 is TGTGCCAGCAGTTTAAACGGTCACTTTGAAGCTTTCTTT.

The V call is TRBV5-5, the J call TRBJ1-2; the D is unclear. V was trimmed by 4 bases and J by 1 base, leaving 5 bases between them. Germline CDR1 is SGHKS and CDR2 is YYEKEE (reference sequence). This CDR3 contains 12 residues. The CDR3 sequence: CASSHSNYGYTF. CDR3 coding DNA: TGTGCCAGCAGCCACAGTAACTATGGCTACACCTTC.

This chain connects TRBV7-9 to TRBJ2-4, with TRBD2 as a possible D gene (6 bases). Germline V gives CDR1 SEHNR, CDR2 FQNEAQ (reference sequence). The CDR3 contains 16 residues. Deletions cut 5 bases from V and 1 base from J, with 15 bases between. In DNA, the CDR3 is TGTGCCAGCAGCAAACGGGAGCTCGTGGCCAAAAACATTCAGTACTTC. It codes for CASSKRELVAKNIQYF.

This chain connects TRBV5-4 to TRBJ2-3; 8 nucleotides match TRBD1. This CDR3 comprises 16 residues. The germline CDR1 and CDR2 sequences are SGHNT and YYREEE (reference sequence). V was pared by 4 bases and J by 6 bases, with 13 bases of the junction left unmatched. The CDR3 bases are TGTGCCAGCAGCCAGCCCTCCGGGACAGGTTACGATACGCAGTATTTT. It encodes CASSQPSGTGYDTQYF.

V and J are TRBV9 and TRBJ2-3; 8 bases are a match to TRBD1. V gave up 0 bases and J gave up 5 bases; unmatched junction bases: 5. Per germline, CDR1 SGDLS and CDR2 YYNGEE. The CDR3 is made up of 15 amino acids. This CDR3 is CASSVAQGARDTQYF. The CDR3 bases are TGTGCCAGCAGCGTAGCTCAGGGGGCAAGAGATACGCAGTATTTT.

The chain uses TRBV21-1 and TRBJ2-7. TRBV21-1 is designated a pseudogene. CDR3 length equals 16 residues. The CDR3 loop is CASSKASGGDSYEQYF. The CDR3 bases are TGTGCCAGCAGCAAAGCGTCAGGGGGGGACTCCTACGAGCAGTACTTC.

This chain uses TRBV7-9 with TRBJ1-2; 10 bases line up with TRBD1. Germline lookup yields CDR1 SEHNR and CDR2 FQNEAQ (reference sequence). Germline trimming cut 4 bases from V and 6 bases from J; bases unmatched to any gene: 8. The CDR3 loop spans 15 amino acids. The CDR3 DNA reads TGTGCCAGCAGCTGGGGACAGGGGATGGTTGATGGCTACACCTTC. It is translated as CASSWGQGMVDGYTF.

The chain is built from TRBV7-8 and TRBJ1-3; TRBD1 might be the D (5 bases). Deletions cut 3 bases from V and 1 base from J, with 13 bases between. Germline V gene lookup returns CDR1 SGHVS and CDR2 FQNEAQ. The CDR3 covers 16 residues. Here the CDR3 reads CASSLSGGDSGNTIYF. Here the CDR3 DNA reads TGTGCCAGCAGCTTGTCCGGGGGGGATTCTGGAAACACCATATATTTT.

The gene calls are TRBV5-1 and TRBJ1-5; TRBD1 matches at 7 bases. The CDR3 extends over 14 amino acids. Germline lookup yields CDR1 SGHRS and CDR2 YFSETQ. Unmatched junction bases numbered 5, after V lost 5 bases and J lost 3 bases. The CDR3 nucleotides are TGCGCCAGCAGACGGGACAGCGACAATCAGCCCCAGCATTTT. Amino acid sequence: CASRRDSDNQPQHF.

The chain employs TRBV7-9 and TRBJ2-3, with 7 bases lining up with TRBD1. The germline CDR1 and CDR2 sequences are SEHNR and FQNEAQ (reference sequence). Losses at the gene ends were 2 bases for V and 5 bases for J; bases not matched to a gene: 4. The CDR3 runs 14 residues. The CDR3: CASSLTGAEDTQYF. DNA for the CDR3: TGTGCCAGCAGCTTAACAGGGGCGGAAGATACGCAGTATTTT. The complete variable domain, with remaining parts taken from reference TRBV7-9 and TRBJ2-3, reads DTGVSQNPRHKITKRGQNVTFRCDPISEHNRLYWYRQTLGQGPEFLTYFQNEAQLEKSRLLSDRFSAERPKGSFSTLEIQRTEQGDSAMYLCASSLTGAEDTQYFGPGTRLTVL.

This sequence joins TRBV9 and TRBJ1-6; TRBD1 matches 8 bases. Germline V lookup: CDR1 SGDLS, CDR2 YYNGEE. Trimming cost V 4 bases and J 14 bases; bases outside gene matches: 11. The CDR3 length is 14 residues. The chain's CDR3 is CASSQQGVGFSLHF. For the CDR3, the DNA is TGTGCCAGCAGCCAACAGGGGGTCGGCTTTTCCCTCCACTTT.

The chain couples TRBV29-1 to TRBJ1-3; maybe TRBD1 (6 bases). V was cut by 2 bases and J by 3 bases, with 8 bases left in between. Per the germline V gene, CDR1 is SQVTM and CDR2 is ANQGSEA. The CDR3 runs 13 residues. CDR3 nucleotide sequence: TGCAGCGTTGAACTGGACAGTGGAAACACCATATATTTT. It is translated as CSVELDSGNTIYF.

V gene TRBV6-5 combines with J gene TRBJ1-4, with D perhaps matching TRBD1 (6 bases). The V and J ends lost 11 bases and 6 bases respectively, with 22 bases between them. Germline-derived CDR1 and CDR2 are MNHEY and SVGAGI. This CDR3 is 15 amino acids long. Written as DNA, the CDR3 is TGTGCCTGCAATCTTTGGGGGGCTAGTCATGAAAAACTGTTTTTT. Translating it yields CACNLWGASHEKLFF.

The chain employs TRBV13 and TRBJ2-7; 7 nucleotides agree with TRBD1. V was pared by 4 bases and J by 7 bases, with 22 bases of the junction left unmatched. From germline, CDR1 is PRHDT and CDR2 FYEKMQ (reference sequence). CDR3 length: 18 amino acids. The CDR3 loop is CASSSQKEDRSKTKEQYF. Written as DNA, the CDR3 is TGTGCCAGCAGCTCCCAGAAGGAGGACAGGAGTAAAACTAAGGAGCAGTACTTC.

V gene TRBV7-2 combines with J gene TRBJ2-7; D is perhaps TRBD2 (6 bases). There are 19 residues in the CDR3. Trimming pared 0 bases from V and 3 bases from J, leaving 24 bases between. Germline CDR1 reads SGHTA; CDR2 reads FQGNSA. Here the CDR3 DNA reads TGTGCCAGCAGCTTAGCGCTAAGAGCGCCTTTGGGACTGAACTACGAGCAGTACTTC. Translated, it gives CASSLALRAPLGLNYEQYF.

The rearrangement links TRBV20-1 to TRBJ2-4, with unresolved D. The CDR3 sequence is 11 residues long. V was cut by 0 bases and J by 8 bases, with 5 bases left in between. CDR1 is DFQATT and CDR2 is SNEGSKA in the germline V gene (reference sequence). The CDR3 sequence: CSARDNYIQYF. In nucleotides, the CDR3 is TGCAGTGCTAGAGATAACTACATTCAGTACTTC.

The V and J genes are TRBV2 and TRBJ1-4; the D gene is possibly TRBD1 (5 bases). Trimming shortened V by 2 bases and J by 6 bases, and 13 bases separated the two germline ends. The CDR3 contains 15 residues. Germline CDR1 and CDR2: SNHLY and FYNNEI. For the CDR3, the DNA is TGTGCCAGCAGTGAAAGGGGACGGCTATATGAAAAACTGTTTTTT. This gives the protein CASSERGRLYEKLFF.

This clone was detected only once. The rearrangement uses TRBV11-2 and TRBJ2-3; D is perhaps TRBD1 (6 bases). Trimming removed 6 bases at V and 0 bases at J, with 13 bases between. CDR3 size: 15 residues. Germline V gives CDR1 SGHAT, CDR2 FQNNGV. CDR3 sequence reads: CASRQQGLSTDTQYF. CDR3 DNA sequence: TGTGCCAGCAGACAGCAGGGGTTAAGCACAGATACGCAGTATTTT.

This sequence joins TRBV15 and TRBJ1-3; 12 nucleotides match TRBD1. Germline V lookup: CDR1 LNHNV, CDR2 YYDKDF (reference sequence). The V gene end was trimmed by 9 bases and the J gene end by 3 bases; junction bases not matched to a gene: 6. CDR3 length: 15 amino acids. In nucleotides, the CDR3 is TGTGCCACGGAGGGACAGGGGGCGCTTGGAAACACCATATATTTT. This gives the protein CATEGQGALGNTIYF. The whole variable domain, remainder taken from reference TRBV15 and TRBJ1-3, is DAMVIQNPRYQVTQFGKPVTLSCSQTLNHNVMYWYQQKSSQAPKLLFHYYDKDFNNEADTPDNFQSRRPNTSFCFLDIRSPGLGDTAMYLCATEGQGALGNTIYFGEGSWLTVV.